This entry is about one T cell receptor beta chain. Its antigen is unknown. The record has no base qualities; no much larger clone is one base away. V is cut back by 1 base and J by 1 base, with 12 bases in the junction unmatched. Reading the germline V gene gives CDR1 SNHLY and CDR2 FYNNEI. The cysteine opens and the phenylalanine closes a CDR3 of 19 amino acids. Only the CDR3 DNA is retained, 57 bases long and in frame from the first base. This sample is part of a study of T cell repertoires in cytomegalovirus infection (dated by TCRdb to between 2017 and 2020). Some background on the complete study: Recently identified HLA-C-restricted CMV epitopes, whose presentation resists viral immunomodulation, were targeted by peptide stimulations together with well-studied HLA-B-restricted epitopes. Donor HLA type was relevant to the analysis, as public TCR beta signatures indicated carriage of CMV infection together with the matching HLA type. Study-wide conclusions, independent of this receptor: In both this cohort and an independent roughly 350-donor cohort, the cumulative frequency of public TCR beta family members distinguished carriers of CMV infection plus the relevant HLA type. The ex vivo response was dominated by HLA-C-restricted CMV-specific TCR beta clonotypes, which also provided the single most frequent clonotype in two of eight donors.

Reads for this sample came from an Illumina HiSeq 1500. TCRdb reprocessing: public reads trimmed at Q25 with fastp, clones called with MiXCR, in-frame beta chains kept. Identical CDR3 protein sequences are pooled into one entry, listed with their most common genes and DNA. Counted in this sample were fewer than 850,000 distinct CDR3 sequences; approximately 32% of them appeared once. The top ten clonotypes cover roughly 13% of the sample. The treatment or condition label on this specimen signifies: in vitro stimulation with specific CMV peptide epitopes to enrich CMV-specific T cells. This receptor chain uses TRBV2 and TRBJ2-2, and TRBD2 matches 7 of the central bases. This TCR was sampled from a human donor in good health (CMV status not recorded). Some clones in this sample may be carry-over from other donors' samples. The input for sequencing was cultured CD8+ T cells from PBMCs, taken from culture after CMV antigen stimulation. The sequenced DNA: TGTGCCAGCAGTGAAGTGGTTTTGGTGAAGCGGGGGAACACCGGGGAGCTGTTTTTT. This gives the protein CASSEVVLVKRGNTGELFF.